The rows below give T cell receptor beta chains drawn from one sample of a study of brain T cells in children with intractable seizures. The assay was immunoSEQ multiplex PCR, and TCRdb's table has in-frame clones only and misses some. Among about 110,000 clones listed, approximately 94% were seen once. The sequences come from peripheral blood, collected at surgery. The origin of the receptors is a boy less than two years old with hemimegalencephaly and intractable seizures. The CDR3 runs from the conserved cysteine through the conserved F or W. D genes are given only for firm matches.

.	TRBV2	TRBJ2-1	CASAMGGTYNEQFF	TGTGCCAGCGCGATGGGCGGAACCTACAATGAGCAGTTCTTC
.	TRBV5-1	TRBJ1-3	CASSRHSGNTIYF	TGCGCCAGCAGCCGACACTCTGGAAACACCATATATTTT
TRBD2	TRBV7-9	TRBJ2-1	CASSWTSGYYNEQFF	TGTGCCAGCAGCTGGACTAGCGGGTACTACAATGAGCAGTTCTTC
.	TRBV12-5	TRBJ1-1	CASVPPGGLGTEAFF	TGTGCTAGTGTCCCTCCGGGGGGTTTGGGGACTGAAGCTTTCTTT
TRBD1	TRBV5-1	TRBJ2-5	CASSFGTEETQYF	TGCGCCAGCAGCTTCGGGACAGAAGAGACCCAGTACTTC
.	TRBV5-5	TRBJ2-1	CASSSERQVAYNEQFF	TGTGCCAGCAGTTCAGAGAGACAGGTTGCCTACAATGAGCAGTTCTTC
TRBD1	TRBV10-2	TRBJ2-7	CASRGGTGGYEQYF	TGCGCCAGCAGGGGGGGGACAGGGGGCTACGAGCAGTACTTC
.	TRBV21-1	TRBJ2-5	CASSTQKVRQGGETQYF	TGTGCCAGCAGCACCCAAAAGGTAAGACAGGGTGGGGAGACCCAGTACTTC
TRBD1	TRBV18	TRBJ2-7	CASSPGTAYYEQYF	TGTGCCAGCTCACCCGGGACAGCCTACTACGAGCAGTACTTC
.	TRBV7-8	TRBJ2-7	CASTWGPLYEQYF	TGTGCCTCCACCTGGGGGCCCCTCTACGAGCAGTACTTC